Listed below are T cell receptor beta chains from one sample, sequenced in a study of cytomegalovirus exposure and HLA in healthy donors. Measured with immunoSEQ multiplex PCR; TCRdb has only the in-frame clones, and not every one. The sample carries some 180,000 clones, approximately 9.5% recorded once. The specimen was PBMCs. These receptors were collected from a woman in her twenties or thirties in good health and CMV-seropositive. The CDR3 runs from the conserved cysteine through the conserved F or W. A D gene is named only where the DNA matches it firmly. Expanded clones are given a class, and other clones once, few, many or no size at all.

j_gene	abundance	v_gene	d_gene	CDR3nt	CDR3aa
TRBJ2-7	.	TRBV4-1	TRBD1	TGCGCCAGCAGACTTTCGGGTGGACAGGGAGCCTACGAGCAGTACTTC	CASRLSGGQGAYEQYF
TRBJ1-1	.	TRBV19	TRBD1	TGTGCCAGTACAAAACAGGGGGACAGAGGCACTGAAGCTTTCTTT	CASTKQGDRGTEAFF
TRBJ1-1	few	TRBV6-5	.	TGTGCCAGCAGTTCCACAGGTATGAACACTGAAGCTTTCTTT	CASSSTGMNTEAFF
TRBJ2-2	few	TRBV7-2	TRBD2	TGTGCCAGCAGCCCCGTTGGGCTAGCGGTGAACACCGGGGAGCTGTTTTTT	CASSPVGLAVNTGELFF
TRBJ2-2	.	TRBV7-9	TRBD2	TGTGCCAGCAGCTTTACGGGAGGAATCGTGGGGGAGCTGTTTTTT	CASSFTGGIVGELFF
TRBJ2-7	.	TRBV6-5	TRBD2	TGTGCCACCGGAAGCGGGAGCGGGGACTACGAGCAGTACTTC	CATGSGSGDYEQYF
TRBJ2-3	few	TRBV15	TRBD2	TGTGCCACCAGCAGAGATTGGACTAGCGGGAGCACAGATACGCAGTATTTT	CATSRDWTSGSTDTQYF
TRBJ2-7	.	TRBV10-2	.	TGCGCCAGCAGTGGATCCGGCTACGAGCAGTACTTC	CASSGSGYEQYF
TRBJ2-1	.	TRBV18	TRBD1	TGTGCCAGCTCCCCGGGACAGGGTTCCTACAATGAGCAGTTCTTC	CASSPGQGSYNEQFF
TRBJ2-5	few	TRBV12-5	TRBD2	TGTGCTAGTGGTCAGCGGGAGGGACAAGAGACCCAGTACTTC	CASGQREGQETQYF
TRBJ1-2	.	TRBV5-6	TRBD1	TGTGCCAGCAGCTTCAACCGGGACAGGGGGTCGTATGGCTACACCTTC	CASSFNRDRGSYGYTF
TRBJ2-3	.	TRBV30	TRBD2	TGTGCCTGGAAGGTCTTTCTAGAGCGGGGACCCACAGATACGCAGTATTTT	CAWKVFLERGPTDTQYF
TRBJ2-7	few	TRBV7-9	TRBD1	TGTGCCAGCAGCCTCAGGCGTGGACAGGATATTTACGAGCAGTACTTC	CASSLRRGQDIYEQYF
TRBJ2-5	.	TRBV4-2	TRBD2	TGTGCCAGCAGCTCGATAGCGGGAGACGGGTGGGAGACCCAGTACTTC	CASSSIAGDGWETQYF
TRBJ2-6	few	TRBV19	TRBD1	TGTGCCAGTAGTAGAGGGACAGGGGGCACTGGGGCCAACGTCCTGACTTTC	CASSRGTGGTGANVLTF
TRBJ2-5	few	TRBV7-9	TRBD1	TGTGCCAGCAGCTCCCCCGAGACAGGGAGAGAGACCCAGTACTTC	CASSSPETGRETQYF
TRBJ2-1	.	TRBV9	.	TGTGCCAGCAGCCCTTGGGCCGAGCCCACTGAGCAGTTCTTC	CASSPWAEPTEQFF
TRBJ2-3	few	TRBV19	.	TGTGCCAGTAGTATCGGACAGTTCACAGATACGCAGTATTTT	CASSIGQFTDTQYF
TRBJ2-7	.	TRBV27	.	TGTGCCAGCAGTTCTGGACAAGACTACGAGCAGTACTTC	CASSSGQDYEQYF
TRBJ1-1	.	TRBV7-9	.	TGTGCCAGCAGAGGTGGGGGGAATGATGCTTTCTTT	CASRGGGNDAFF
TRBJ2-3	few	TRBV2	TRBD2	TGTGCCAGCGCAGGACTAGCGGGCACAGATACGCAGTATTTT	CASAGLAGTDTQYF
TRBJ2-5	few	TRBV11-2	TRBD2	TGTGCCAGCAGCTTAGCCGCCAGCGGGAGGGAGACCCAGTACTTC	CASSLAASGRETQYF
TRBJ2-7	few	TRBV6-5	TRBD1	TGTGCCAGCAGTTCTCCGGGACAGGGCCCCAAGGCGTACTTC	CASSSPGQGPKAYF
TRBJ2-7	few	TRBV11-3	.	TGTGCCAGCAGCTTACGGGGAGAAGACGGGAACGAGCAGTACTTC	CASSLRGEDGNEQYF
TRBJ2-2	few	TRBV7-9	TRBD2	TGTGCCAGCAGCCCTGGACTAGCAGGTATCGACGGGGAGCTGTTTTTT	CASSPGLAGIDGELFF
TRBJ2-2	.	TRBV6-1	.	TGTGCCAGCAGTGAAGTCTGGAACACCGGGGAGCTGTTTTTT	CASSEVWNTGELFF
TRBJ2-5	.	TRBV27	TRBD1	TGTGCCAGCAGTTTCGACAGGGTAACGCGGGAGACCCAGTACTTC	CASSFDRVTRETQYF
TRBJ1-2	.	TRBV6-1	TRBD1	TGTGCCAGCAGTCCGGGACAGGGGAACTATGGCTACACCTTC	CASSPGQGNYGYTF
TRBJ2-3	few	TRBV10-3	TRBD1	TGTGCCATCAGACCAATGCTAGGACAGGGGGTAACAGATACGCAGTATTTT	CAIRPMLGQGVTDTQYF
TRBJ1-5	.	TRBV2	TRBD1	TGTGCCAGCCGACAGGGAATCAATCAGCCCCAGCATTTT	CASRQGINQPQHF
TRBJ2-2	few	TRBV15	.	TGTGCCACCAGCTCGGTCAGGGAAGGGAAGCTGTTTTTT	CATSSVREGKLFF
TRBJ1-1	few	TRBV30	.	TGTGCCTGGAAGGAGGGATTGAGCACTGAAGCTTTCTTT	CAWKEGLSTEAFF
TRBJ2-5	.	TRBV4-1	TRBD1	TGCGCCAGCAGCCACTCGGACAGGGCGCAAGAGACCCAGTACTTC	CASSHSDRAQETQYF
TRBJ2-5	few	TRBV10-1	.	TGCGCCAGCAGTGCTGGCGGGACGGAGACCCAGTACTTC	CASSAGGTETQYF
TRBJ2-7	.	TRBV7-9	.	TGTGCCAGCAGCCTTAGGGGGACAACGGGACACTACGAGCAGTACTTC	CASSLRGTTGHYEQYF
TRBJ1-2	.	TRBV9	.	TGTGCCAGCAGCGATCCCAGGGGAGACTATGGCTACACCTTC	CASSDPRGDYGYTF